These 27 T cell receptor beta chains were sequenced from one sample in a study of T cell responses to AZD1222 COVID-19 vaccine (dated by TCRdb to about 2021). In the paper's terms, the time point label means: about 28 days (+/-7) after the second vaccine dose. The library came from the immunoSEQ multiplex PCR assay. Held by TCRdb, this immuneACCESS table contains in-frame sequences only and omits some clones. Under half of the omission traces to an unresolved V gene where checked; the cause of the rest is unknown. The sample contains roughly 99,000 clones, around nine tenths of them found a single time. The ten largest clonotypes hold roughly 5% of the sample. The starting material was peripheral blood, obtained 28 days after the second AZD1222 dose. The receptors come from an adult who received the AZD1222 COVID-19 vaccine.

The CDR3 is CASSYQGALGDTQYF. Here the CDR3 DNA reads TGTGCCAGCAGCTACCAGGGGGCCCTCGGGGATACGCAGTATTTT. The V gene is TRBV5-5, the J gene TRBJ2-3, with TRBD1 identical over 8 bases. Trimming at V came to 3 bases and at J to 6 bases, leaving 9 bases not matched to a gene. Germline-derived CDR1 and CDR2 are SGHKS and YYEKEE (reference sequence). This CDR3 is built from 15 residues.

The V gene is TRBV18, the J gene TRBJ2-3; 11 nucleotides align to TRBD1. This CDR3 has 16 amino acids. Germline V gene sequence: CDR1 KGHSH, CDR2 LQKENI. J was trimmed by 4 bases and V by 1 base; bases with no gene match: 4. CDR3 nucleotides: TGTGCCAGCTCACCACTCGGGACAGGGGGTTCAGATACGCAGTATTTT. Translated: CASSPLGTGGSDTQYF.

In nucleotides, the CDR3 is TGCGCCAGCAGCTCCAATCTCCGGGGAGATACGCAGTATTTT. This translates into CASSSNLRGDTQYF. The V gene is TRBV5-1, the J gene TRBJ2-3, with D perhaps TRBD2 (5 bases). The V and J ends lost 3 bases and 5 bases respectively, with 13 bases between them. Per germline, CDR1 SGHRS and CDR2 YFSETQ. The CDR3 covers 14 residues.

This sequence joins TRBV19 and TRBJ2-3; 12 nucleotides align to TRBD2. This CDR3 is 15 amino acids long. Germline CDR1 is LNHDA and CDR2 is SQIVND (reference sequence). Unmatched junction bases numbered 4, after V lost 3 bases and J lost 6 bases. This CDR3 reads CASSMGLAGGDTQYF. In nucleotides, the CDR3 is TGTGCCAGTAGTATGGGACTAGCGGGCGGGGATACGCAGTATTTT.

The J gene is TRBJ1-5, the V gene TRBV23-1, with D possibly TRBD1 on 6 matching bases. TRBV23-1 is recorded as an ORF, its role being uncertain. Trimming removed 8 bases from V and 1 base from J, with 24 bases in between. The CDR3 spans 18 residues. CDR3 amino acids: CASAVYVGGPMSNQPQHF. The CDR3 DNA is TGCGCCAGCGCCGTCTACGTGGGGGGGCCCATGAGCAATCAGCCCCAGCATTTT.

This clone was seen just once. V and J are TRBV5-1 and TRBJ1-1; perhaps TRBD1 as D (6 bases). The V end lost 4 bases, the J end lost 7 bases, and 20 bases lay between the germline ends. Germline V gene sequence: CDR1 SGHRS, CDR2 YFSETQ. This CDR3 spans 15 amino acids. The CDR3 loop is CASSPPETGTFEAFF. The DNA for the CDR3 is TGCGCCAGCAGCCCACCCGAGACAGGAACATTTGAAGCTTTCTTT.

V usage is TRBV28 and J usage is TRBJ1-2; D not resolved. The germline V gene has CDR1 MDHEN and CDR2 SYDVKM. V was pared by 6 bases and J by 5 bases, with 10 bases between. This CDR3 is built from 12 residues. CDR3 region: CASSPSAYGYTF. In DNA, the CDR3 is TGTGCCAGCAGCCCCTCCGCTTATGGCTACACCTTC.

The chain carries TRBV4-1 and TRBJ1-5; 7 nucleotides match TRBD1. This CDR3 is 15 amino acids long. V lost 5 bases to trimming and J lost 5 bases; unmatched junction nucleotides: 9. The germline V gene encodes CDR1 MGHRA and CDR2 YSYEKL. CDR3 amino acids: CASSRQGTVDQPQHF. The CDR3 DNA is TGCGCCAGCAGCAGACAGGGAACGGTGGATCAGCCCCAGCATTTT.

The chain links TRBV13 to TRBJ2-7, with D possibly being TRBD2 (6 bases). This CDR3 has 13 amino acids. Trimming removed 8 bases from V and 0 bases from J, with 11 bases in between. Germline V gene lookup returns CDR1 PRHDT and CDR2 FYEKMQ (reference sequence). CDR3 nucleotides: TGTGCCAGCGGGACTCTGAGCTCCTACGAGCAGTACTTC. It translates to CASGTLSSYEQYF.

The rearrangement uses TRBV6-1 and TRBJ2-1; the match to TRBD1 covers 8 bases. In germline, CDR1 is MNHNS, CDR2 SASEGT. The ends lost 0 bases at V and 7 bases at J; junction bases unmatched: 8. This CDR3 has 16 amino acids. The CDR3 spells CASSEARAGGENEQFF. CDR3 bases: TGTGCCAGCAGTGAAGCCCGGGCAGGGGGCGAGAATGAGCAGTTCTTC.

The J gene is TRBJ1-2, the V gene TRBV13, with unresolved D. Germline CDR1 PRHDT, CDR2 FYEKMQ (reference sequence). This CDR3 comprises 16 residues. Trimming cost V 2 bases and J 1 base, with 14 bases left between them. This CDR3 is CASSLLRKGRNYGYTF. CDR3 in DNA: TGTGCCAGCAGCTTACTCCGCAAGGGCCGTAACTATGGCTACACCTTC.

V gene TRBV29-1 combines with J gene TRBJ1-1; 8 nucleotides line up with TRBD1. V dropped 4 bases and J dropped 1; count of bases not matched to a gene: 5. This CDR3 has 14 amino acids. Germline CDR1 reads SQVTM; CDR2 reads ANQGSEA. The CDR3 nucleotides are TGCAGCGTTGGGACAGGGTTGGAGAACACTGAAGCTTTCTTT. It codes for CSVGTGLENTEAFF.

The chain employs TRBV6-5 and TRBJ2-7; TRBD1 agrees at 10 bases. The trim removed 4 bases at V and 2 bases at J, leaving 2 bases unmatched. CDR1 MNHEY and CDR2 SVGAGI come from the germline V gene. The CDR3 runs 14 residues. The DNA of the CDR3 is TGTGCCAGCAGTTTCGGGACAGGGGCCTACGAGCAGTACTTC. Translated, it gives CASSFGTGAYEQYF.

V and J are TRBV12-5 and TRBJ1-2; D is undetermined. This CDR3 has 15 residues. CDR1 LGHNT and CDR2 FRNRAP come from the germline V gene. Trimming took 6 bases from V and 5 from J, leaving 19 bases between them. CDR3 loop: CASGLRRLASYGYTF. Written as DNA, the CDR3 is TGTGCTAGTGGCCTGCGGCGGTTGGCCTCGTATGGCTACACCTTC.

The V call is TRBV5-1, the J call TRBJ1-3; a possible D gene is TRBD1 (5 bases). V shed 4 bases and J shed 4 bases, with 12 bases lying between them. CDR3 length: 14 residues. Germline V CDR1 and CDR2: SGHRS, YFSETQ. The DNA for the CDR3 is TGCGCCAGCAGCCAGGGTCCTGGAGGAAACACCATATATTTT. Translated: CASSQGPGGNTIYF.

CDR3 protein: CASSPPHRGHEQYF. The CDR3 bases are TGTGCCAGCAGTCCCCCGCATCGGGGCCACGAGCAGTACTTC. This rearrangement joins TRBV28 to TRBJ2-7, with D perhaps TRBD1 or TRBD2 (5 bases each). The CDR3 extends over 14 amino acids. From germline, CDR1 is MDHEN and CDR2 SYDVKM. The ends were cut back, 5 bases at V and 5 bases at J, with 16 bases in the middle.

The V call is TRBV16, the J call TRBJ1-2; 8 positions match TRBD1. The V gene's germline CDR1 is KGHSY and CDR2 FQNENV. There are 13 residues in the CDR3. Germline trimming cut 7 bases from V and 0 bases from J; bases unmatched to any gene: 1. CDR3 bases: TGTGCCAGCAACAGGGGGGCTAACTATGGCTACACCTTC. The encoded protein is CASNRGANYGYTF.

This clone was detected only once. This sequence joins TRBV19 and TRBJ2-3; 8 bases fit TRBD2. V dropped 2 bases and J dropped 6; count of bases not matched to a gene: 7. From germline, CDR1 is LNHDA and CDR2 SQIVND (reference sequence). The CDR3 runs 15 residues. The CDR3 protein is CASSITGGRLDTQYF. In DNA form, the CDR3 reads TGTGCCAGTAGTATAACGGGGGGGCGGTTGGATACGCAGTATTTT.

The gene calls are TRBV5-8 and TRBJ2-7, with a weak D call TRBD1 (6 bases). The CDR3 is 13 amino acids. The germline V and J ends were trimmed by 4 bases and 7 bases, with 15 bases remaining between them. The V gene's germline CDR1 is SGHTS and CDR2 YDEGEE. The CDR3 region is CASSRRDNREQYF. Here the CDR3 DNA reads TGTGCCAGCAGCCGCCGGGACAATCGGGAGCAGTACTTC. The whole variable domain, remainder taken from reference TRBV5-8 and TRBJ2-7, is EAGVTQSPTHLIKTRGQQATLRCSPISGHTSVYWYQQALGLGLQFLLWYDEGEERNRGNFPPRFSGRQFPNYSSELNVNALELEDSALYLCASSRRDNREQYFGPGTRLTVT.

This clone was seen once. J is TRBJ2-3 and V is TRBV7-6, with 9 bases aligning to TRBD1. J was trimmed by 7 bases and V by 4 bases; bases with no gene match: 9. This CDR3 spans 15 amino acids. Germline V CDR1 and CDR2: SGHVS, FNYEAQ. The CDR3 sequence is CASSSYTGGANTQYF. CDR3 coding DNA: TGTGCCAGCAGCTCGTACACAGGGGGCGCAAATACGCAGTATTTT.

The rearrangement uses TRBV19 and TRBJ1-1; weak D call: TRBD1 (5 bases). The CDR3 length is 15 residues. The V end lost 4 bases, the J end lost 10 bases, and 22 bases lay between the germline ends. Looked up from germline, CDR1 is LNHDA and CDR2 is SQIVND (reference sequence). CDR3: CASSTLTEIHNTAFF. The DNA for the CDR3 is TGTGCCAGTAGTACCCTGACAGAAATCCATAATACAGCTTTCTTT.

V and J are TRBV19 and TRBJ1-5; D unclear. The CDR3 sequence is 15 residues long. Trimming shortened V by 6 bases and J by 2 bases, and 14 bases separated the two germline ends. Germline values: CDR1 LNHDA, CDR2 SQIVND (reference sequence). The CDR3 coding sequence is TGTGCCAGTAGGGAGTACGGGGTGGGCAATCAGCCCCAGCATTTT. Translating gives CASREYGVGNQPQHF.

This chain uses TRBV6-1 with TRBJ1-6; TRBD1 aligns across 7 bases. This CDR3 is built from 15 residues. Trimming at V came to 2 bases and at J to 13 bases, leaving 11 bases not matched to a gene. Per the germline V gene, CDR1 is MNHNS and CDR2 is SASEGT. The CDR3 region is CASSEYRDRDYPLHF. In nucleotides, the CDR3 is TGTGCCAGCAGTGAATATAGAGACAGGGACTATCCCCTCCACTTT.

This clone was observed a single time. The chain is built from TRBV19 and TRBJ1-3, with D unresolved. Trimming pared 6 bases from V and 2 bases from J, leaving 11 bases between. The CDR3 totals 14 residues. Germline values: CDR1 LNHDA, CDR2 SQIVND (reference sequence). The CDR3 sequence: CASRRGSAGNTIYF. The CDR3 DNA reads TGTGCCAGTAGACGAGGGTCGGCTGGAAACACCATATATTTT.

This clone was seen just once. CDR3 sequence: CASSFVNYGYTF. The CDR3 nucleotides read TGTGCCAGCAGCTTCGTCAACTATGGCTACACCTTC. The chain employs TRBV7-9 and TRBJ1-2; the D is unclear. V lost 3 bases to trimming and J lost 2 bases, with 4 bases between them. This CDR3 has 12 residues. Per germline, CDR1 SEHNR and CDR2 FQNEAQ (reference sequence).

This clone was seen a handful of times. This chain joins TRBV19 and TRBJ1-1; 12 bases fit TRBD1. The junction had 9 bases not matched to a gene; V was cut back by 7 bases and J by 0 bases. Germline assignment: CDR1 LNHDA and CDR2 SQIVND (reference sequence). This CDR3 is built from 17 residues. The CDR3 sequence is CASNKGQGAHMNTEAFF. CDR3 in DNA: TGTGCCAGTAATAAGGGACAGGGGGCGCATATGAACACTGAAGCTTTCTTT.

This chain uses TRBV6-5 with TRBJ1-1; D is undetermined. CDR1 MNHEY and CDR2 SVGAGI come from the germline V gene. V lost 5 bases, J lost 3 bases, and 10 bases lay in between. This CDR3 has 13 residues. The CDR3 DNA sequence: TGTGCCAGCAGTCTTTCATGGGACACTGAAGCTTTCTTT. It translates to CASSLSWDTEAFF.